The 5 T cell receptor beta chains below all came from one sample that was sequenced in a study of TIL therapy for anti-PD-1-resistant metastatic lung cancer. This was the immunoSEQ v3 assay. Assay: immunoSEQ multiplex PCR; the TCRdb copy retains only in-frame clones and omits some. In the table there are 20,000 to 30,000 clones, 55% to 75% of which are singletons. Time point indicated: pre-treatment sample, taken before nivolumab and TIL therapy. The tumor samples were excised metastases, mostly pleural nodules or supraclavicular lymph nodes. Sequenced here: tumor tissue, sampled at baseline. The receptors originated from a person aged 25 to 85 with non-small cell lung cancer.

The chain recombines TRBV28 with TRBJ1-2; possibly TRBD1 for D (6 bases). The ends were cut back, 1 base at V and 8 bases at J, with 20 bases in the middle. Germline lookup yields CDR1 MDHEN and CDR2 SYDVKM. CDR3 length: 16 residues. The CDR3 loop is CASSLSLSMAGEGYTF. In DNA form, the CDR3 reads TGTGCCAGCAGTTTATCGCTTTCCATGGCAGGGGAGGGCTACACCTTC.

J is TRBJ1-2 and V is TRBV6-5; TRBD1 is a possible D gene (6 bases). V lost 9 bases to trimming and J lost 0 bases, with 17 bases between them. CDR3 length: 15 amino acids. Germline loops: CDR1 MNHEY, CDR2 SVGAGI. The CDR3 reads CASRRGAIANYGYTF. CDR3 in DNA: TGTGCCAGTCGCCGGGGGGCCATAGCTAACTATGGCTACACCTTC.

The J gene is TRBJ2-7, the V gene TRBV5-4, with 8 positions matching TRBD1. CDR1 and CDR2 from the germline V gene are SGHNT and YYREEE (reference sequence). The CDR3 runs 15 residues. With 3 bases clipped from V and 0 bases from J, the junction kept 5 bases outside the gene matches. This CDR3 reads CASSSEGQGSYEQYF. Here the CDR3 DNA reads TGTGCCAGCAGCTCCGAAGGACAGGGCTCCTACGAGCAGTACTTC. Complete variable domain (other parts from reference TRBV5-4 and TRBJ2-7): ETGVTQSPTHLIKTRGQQVTLRCSSQSGHNTVSWYQQALGQGPQFIFQYYREEENGRGNFPPRFSGLQFPNYSSELNVNALELDDSALYLCASSSEGQGSYEQYFGPGTRLTVT.

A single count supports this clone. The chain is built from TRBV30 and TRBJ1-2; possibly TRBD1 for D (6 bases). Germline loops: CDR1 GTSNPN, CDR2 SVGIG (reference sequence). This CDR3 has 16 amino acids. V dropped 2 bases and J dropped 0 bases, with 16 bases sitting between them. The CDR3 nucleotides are TGTGCCTGGAGTCCCACGGACAGACTAACTAACTATGGCTACACCTTC. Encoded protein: CAWSPTDRLTNYGYTF.

This CDR3 reads CASSPRAGGPGYEQYF. For the CDR3, the DNA is TGTGCCAGCAGTCCGCGAGCGGGGGGCCCGGGGTACGAGCAGTACTTC. The chain couples TRBV7-9 to TRBJ2-7; 9 nucleotides align to TRBD2. Trimming took 6 bases from V and 4 from J; bases not matched to a gene: 13. CDR1 is SEHNR, CDR2 FQNEAQ, per germline (reference sequence). This CDR3 comprises 16 residues. The full variable domain, its missing parts supplied by reference TRBV7-9 and TRBJ2-7, is DTGVSQNPRHKITKRGQNVTFRCDPISEHNRLYWYRQTLGQGPEFLTYFQNEAQLEKSRLLSDRFSAERPKGSFSTLEIQRTEQGDSAMYLCASSPRAGGPGYEQYFGPGTRLTVT.